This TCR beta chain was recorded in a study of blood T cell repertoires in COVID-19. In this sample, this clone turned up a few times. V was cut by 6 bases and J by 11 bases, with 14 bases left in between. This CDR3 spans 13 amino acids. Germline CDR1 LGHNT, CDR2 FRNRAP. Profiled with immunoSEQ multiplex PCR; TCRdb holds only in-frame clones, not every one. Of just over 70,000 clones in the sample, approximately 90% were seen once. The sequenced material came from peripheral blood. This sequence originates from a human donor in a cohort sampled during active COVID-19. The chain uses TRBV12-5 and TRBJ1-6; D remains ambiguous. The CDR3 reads CASGPSLSAPLHF. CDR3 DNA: TGTGCTAGTGGCCCCTCTCTATCTGCACCCCTCCACTTT.